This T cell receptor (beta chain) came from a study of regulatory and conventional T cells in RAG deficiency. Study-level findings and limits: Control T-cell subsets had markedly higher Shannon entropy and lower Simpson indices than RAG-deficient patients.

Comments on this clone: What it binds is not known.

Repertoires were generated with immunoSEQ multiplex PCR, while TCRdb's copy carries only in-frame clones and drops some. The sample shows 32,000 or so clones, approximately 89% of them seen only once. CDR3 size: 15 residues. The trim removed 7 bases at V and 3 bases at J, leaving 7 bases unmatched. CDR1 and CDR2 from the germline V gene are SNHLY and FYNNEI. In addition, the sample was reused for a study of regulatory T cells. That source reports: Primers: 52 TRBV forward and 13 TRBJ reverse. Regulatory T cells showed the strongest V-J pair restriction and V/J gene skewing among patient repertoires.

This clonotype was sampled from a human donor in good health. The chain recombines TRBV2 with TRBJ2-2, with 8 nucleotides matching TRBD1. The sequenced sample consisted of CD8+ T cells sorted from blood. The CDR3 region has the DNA TGTGCCAGCACCGACAGGGGAGTGGACACCGGGGAGCTGTTTTTT. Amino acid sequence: CASTDRGVDTGELFF.